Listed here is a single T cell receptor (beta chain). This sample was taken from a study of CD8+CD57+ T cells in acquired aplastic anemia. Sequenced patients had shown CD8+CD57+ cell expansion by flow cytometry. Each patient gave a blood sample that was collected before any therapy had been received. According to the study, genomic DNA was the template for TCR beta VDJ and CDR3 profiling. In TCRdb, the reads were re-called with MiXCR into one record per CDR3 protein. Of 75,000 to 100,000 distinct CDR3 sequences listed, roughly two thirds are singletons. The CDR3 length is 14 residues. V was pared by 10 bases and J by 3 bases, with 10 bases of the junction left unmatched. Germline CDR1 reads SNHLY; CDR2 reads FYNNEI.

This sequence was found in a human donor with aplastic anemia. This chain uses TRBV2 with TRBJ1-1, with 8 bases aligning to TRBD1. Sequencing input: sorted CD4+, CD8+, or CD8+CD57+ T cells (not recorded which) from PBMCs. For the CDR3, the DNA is TGTGCCACTGCGTCAGGGGGCCAGGACACTGAAGCTTTCTTT. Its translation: CATASGGQDTEAFF.